The 9 T cell receptor beta chains given below trace back to one sample, sequenced in a study of cytomegalovirus exposure and HLA in healthy donors. Amplification used 60 Vbeta primers and 13 Jbeta primers. Sequenced by immunoSEQ multiplex PCR; TCRdb stores in-frame clones only, minus some. This table has around 77,000 clones, around 78% appearing once. Sample: PBMCs. The source of these receptors is a middle-aged man in good health and CMV-seronegative.

V is TRBV7-8 and J is TRBJ2-7; 9 bases agree with TRBD1. The CDR3 consists of 14 residues. CDR1 SGHVS and CDR2 FQNEAQ come from the germline V gene. Trimming took 5 bases from V and 3 from J; bases not matched to a gene: 5. The CDR3 nucleotides are TGTGCCAGCAGCCTGTCGGGACAGGGCTACGAGCAGTACTTC. Translating gives CASSLSGQGYEQYF.

V usage is TRBV30 and J usage is TRBJ2-7, with D perhaps matching TRBD2 (6 bases). V was cut by 0 bases and J by 4 bases, with 10 bases left in between. Germline V gene sequence: CDR1 GTSNPN, CDR2 SVGIG (reference sequence). The CDR3 loop spans 13 amino acids. Here the CDR3 reads CAWSVGGVYEQYF. The CDR3 DNA is TGTGCCTGGAGTGTAGGAGGGGTTTACGAGCAGTACTTC.

The rearrangement links TRBV6-1 to TRBJ1-4, with TRBD1 matching 7 bases. The trim removed 6 bases at V and 5 bases at J, leaving 3 bases unmatched. Germline-derived CDR1 and CDR2 are MNHNS and SASEGT. The CDR3 totals 13 residues. CDR3 DNA: TGTGCCAGCAGAGACAGGGAAAATGAAAAACTGTTTTTT. It translates to CASRDRENEKLFF.

This chain connects TRBV20-1 to TRBJ2-7, with D possibly matching TRBD1 (6 bases). The CDR3 has 11 amino acids. CDR1 is DFQATT, CDR2 SNEGSKA, per germline (reference sequence). Trimming removed 2 bases from V and 6 bases from J, with 8 bases in between. CDR3 region: CSARTGLEQYF. DNA for the CDR3: TGCAGTGCTAGAACAGGGCTCGAGCAGTACTTC.

The rearrangement links TRBV18 to TRBJ1-1; D unresolved. Trimming left V 0 bases short and J 7 bases short, with 9 bases between. The CDR3 consists of 13 residues. Germline V gene data show CDR1 as KGHSH and CDR2 as LQKENI. DNA of the CDR3: TGTGCCAGCTCACCACCGGCCGCAATTGAAGCTTTCTTT. Amino acids: CASSPPAAIEAFF.

In its sample, this clone was seen a few times. V usage is TRBV4-1 and J usage is TRBJ2-7, with 7 bases lining up with TRBD1. CDR1 is MGHRA, CDR2 YSYEKL, per germline. Unmatched junction bases numbered 2, after V lost 4 bases and J lost 2 bases. The CDR3 runs to 13 residues. The CDR3 coding sequence is TGCGCCAGCAGCCGGGACAGAGCCTACGAGCAGTACTTC. It encodes CASSRDRAYEQYF.

This clone was detected only a few times. The V and J genes are TRBV5-4 and TRBJ2-3; the match to TRBD2 covers 14 bases. Losses at the gene ends were 5 bases for V and 5 bases for J; bases not matched to a gene: 7. CDR3 length: 16 residues. Per germline, CDR1 SGHNT and CDR2 YYREEE (reference sequence). The CDR3 reads CASRPGLAGGGDTQYF. The CDR3 region has the DNA TGTGCCAGCAGACCTGGACTAGCGGGGGGTGGAGATACGCAGTATTTT.

The chain couples TRBV4-2 to TRBJ2-3; the D is unclear. Germline V gene data show CDR1 as LGHNA and CDR2 as YNFKEQ. The V and J ends lost 0 bases and 6 bases respectively, with 4 bases between them. CDR3 length equals 12 residues. CDR3 region: CASSQERDTQYF. In DNA form, the CDR3 reads TGTGCCAGCAGCCAAGAGAGGGATACGCAGTATTTT.

Note on this clone: An end of the junction does not agree with germline; a read error may underlie this. This chain links TRBV27 with TRBJ2-7; TRBD1 matches at 7 bases. Germline V gene data show CDR1 as MNHEY and CDR2 as SMNVEV (reference sequence). The CDR3 has 16 amino acids. The DNA of the CDR3 is TGTGCCAGCAGTATATCGGGACAGTTTGGTTCCTACGAGCAGTACTTC. It translates to CASSISGQFGSYEQYF.